The clone carrying this T cell receptor (beta chain) has a count of ten or more. As yet, its antigen is unknown. The CDR3 is made up of 14 amino acids. V was pared by 4 bases and J by 6 bases, with 15 bases between. The germline V gene has CDR1 SGHTA and CDR2 FQGNSA. This sample was included in a study of early T cells in non-severe SARS-CoV-2 infection. Study observations and caveats: A preference for anti-spike CD8 responses marked VDJdb matching, which missed private and CD4 specificities.

Unique molecular identifiers (one per individual cDNA molecule) were attached. MiXCR was run by TCRdb on the 5' RACE reads, yielding one entry per CDR3 protein. The sample contains fewer than 35,000 distinct CDR3 sequences, 5% of which appear only once. V usage is TRBV7-2 and J usage is TRBJ1-1; D possibly corresponds to TRBD1 (5 bases). The clonotype was recovered from an adult who was a healthcare worker with PCR-confirmed SARS-CoV-2 infection or an uninfected control (not recorded which). Sequenced input: whole blood. The CDR3 coding sequence is TGTGCCAGCAGCTCGGGTGCGGGGGTCTCTGAAGCTTTCTTT. Encoded protein: CASSSGAGVSEAFF.